The 20 T cell receptor beta chains below all came from one sample that was sequenced in a study of cytomegalovirus exposure and HLA in healthy donors. The PCR used 60 Vbeta and 13 Jbeta primers. Libraries were prepared by immunoSEQ multiplex PCR; TCRdb keeps only in-frame clonotypes and omits some of them. This table has some 130,000 clones, over 75% appearing once. What was sequenced was PBMCs. The source is a male donor in good health and CMV-seropositive.

V gene TRBV11-2 combines with J gene TRBJ2-7; D unresolved. Trimming stripped 1 base from V and 4 bases from J, with 20 bases between. The CDR3 is 17 residues long. Germline V CDR1 and CDR2: SGHAT, FQNNGV. CDR3 sequence: CASSLAHRVGTWYEQYF. Here the CDR3 DNA reads TGTGCCAGCAGCTTAGCCCACCGGGTCGGAACCTGGTACGAGCAGTACTTC.

The rearrangement joins TRBV5-4 to TRBJ2-3, with D unresolved. V was trimmed by 0 bases and J by 2 bases, leaving 7 bases between them. The CDR3 length is 14 residues. The germline CDR1 and CDR2 sequences are SGHNT and YYREEE (reference sequence). CDR3 in amino acids: CASSLGANTDTQYF. CDR3 DNA: TGTGCCAGCAGCTTGGGGGCCAACACAGATACGCAGTATTTT.

This rearrangement joins TRBV28 to TRBJ2-3, with D possibly matching TRBD2 (6 bases). The germline CDR1 and CDR2 sequences are MDHEN and SYDVKM. The ends were cut back, 3 bases at V and 2 bases at J, with 12 bases in the middle. The CDR3 spans 15 residues. This CDR3 reads CASSFLTSLTDTQYF. The CDR3 nucleotides read TGTGCCAGCAGTTTTCTAACTAGCCTCACAGATACGCAGTATTTT.

The chain has TRBV28 and TRBJ2-7, with D possibly TRBD1 on 6 matching bases. CDR1 is MDHEN and CDR2 is SYDVKM in the germline V gene. V shed 5 bases and J shed 5 bases, with 19 bases lying between them. This CDR3 is built from 15 residues. The CDR3: CASSPYPGQGDEQYF. Written as DNA, the CDR3 is TGTGCCAGCAGTCCATACCCGGGACAAGGGGACGAGCAGTACTTC.

This clone is a singleton in its sample. The J gene is TRBJ1-3, the V gene TRBV10-3; D perhaps matches TRBD1 (5 bases). The length of the CDR3 is 16 residues. Germline loops: CDR1 ENHRY, CDR2 SYGVKD. V lost 8 bases and J 1 base, leaving 18 bases between the germline ends. The CDR3 is CAISGIGGGSGNTIYF. The DNA for the CDR3 is TGTGCCATCTCTGGAATTGGGGGGGGGTCTGGAAACACCATATATTTT.

The chain carries TRBV19 and TRBJ2-7, with a possible D match to TRBD2 (5 bases). The V gene lost 6 bases and the J gene lost 0 bases, with 9 bases spanning the gap. CDR3 length: 13 amino acids. Germline CDR1 LNHDA, CDR2 SQIVND (reference sequence). The CDR3 loop reads CASSSGVSYEQYF. The CDR3 coding sequence is TGTGCCAGTAGCTCCGGGGTCTCCTACGAGCAGTACTTC.

Remarks on this clone: This same CDR3 is encoded by further DNA sequences in the sample. The genes are TRBV7-6 and TRBJ2-2; 8 bases are a match to TRBD1. The junction had 20 bases not matched to a gene; V was cut back by 9 bases and J by 5 bases. The CDR3 has 18 amino acids. Germline values: CDR1 SGHVS, CDR2 FNYEAQ. CDR3 sequence reads: CASSRGPGQGRFTGELFF. CDR3 nucleotide sequence: TGTGCCAGTAGCCGGGGTCCTGGACAGGGCCGGTTTACCGGGGAGCTGTTTTTT.

The chain has TRBV2 and TRBJ2-1; TRBD1 agrees at 9 bases. This CDR3 contains 18 residues. Unmatched junction bases numbered 23, after V lost 10 bases and J lost 7 bases. Germline CDR1 is SNHLY and CDR2 is FYNNEI. CDR3 sequence: CAILRGEMGQGLGNEQFF. CDR3 bases: TGTGCCATCCTTCGGGGGGAAATGGGACAGGGCCTGGGGAATGAGCAGTTCTTC.

This clone has only a few counts. The rearrangement uses TRBV10-3 and TRBJ2-3; TRBD1 is a possible D gene (5 bases). The CDR3 covers 13 residues. V lost 10 bases to trimming and J lost 2 bases, with 13 bases between them. CDR1 and CDR2 (germline): ENHRY, SYGVKD. CDR3 loop: CASLGENTDTQYF. In nucleotides, the CDR3 is TGTGCCAGCCTAGGGGAAAACACAGATACGCAGTATTTT.

The gene calls are TRBV28 and TRBJ2-7; 8 positions agree with TRBD1. This CDR3 contains 11 residues. Germline V gene data show CDR1 as MDHEN and CDR2 as SYDVKM. V lost 11 bases and J lost 3; bases outside the gene matches: 3. The CDR3 nucleotides read TGTGCCTCAGGGGGCCTCTACGAGCAGTACTTC. It codes for CASGGLYEQYF.

This clone was counted only a few times. The rearrangement uses TRBV7-2 and TRBJ2-1; TRBD2 might be the D (6 bases). The ends were cut back, 0 bases at V and 3 bases at J, with 6 bases in the middle. The CDR3 is 14 amino acids. Germline CDR1 is SGHTA and CDR2 is FQGNSA. The CDR3 sequence: CASSLAGGYNEQFF. CDR3 DNA sequence: TGTGCCAGCAGCTTAGCGGGAGGCTACAATGAGCAGTTCTTC.

The J gene is TRBJ1-4, the V gene TRBV7-3, with TRBD1 matching over 9 bases. The ends lost 4 bases at V and 8 bases at J; junction bases unmatched: 2. The CDR3 length is 13 residues. Germline V gene data show CDR1 as SGHTA and CDR2 as FQGTGA. CDR3 protein: CASSSGQGEKLFF. CDR3 nucleotides: TGTGCCAGCAGCTCCGGACAGGGGGAAAAACTGTTTTTT.

This clone showed up just a few times. The CDR3 DNA is TGCGCCAGCAGCCCATTACCCAGAGGCGGGAACACTGAAGCTTTCTTT. Amino acid sequence: CASSPLPRGGNTEAFF. The V and J genes are TRBV5-1 and TRBJ1-1; no clear D gene. V was shortened by 4 bases and J by 1 base, with 17 bases between the two germline ends. The V gene's germline CDR1 is SGHRS and CDR2 YFSETQ. The CDR3 is 16 residues long.

The rearrangement uses TRBV27 and TRBJ1-6; the D is unclear. V lost 4 bases and J 0 bases, leaving 13 bases between the germline ends. This CDR3 is built from 17 residues. Germline V gene lookup returns CDR1 MNHEY and CDR2 SMNVEV (reference sequence). CDR3 bases: TGTGCCAGCAGTTCGGTACAGACTAGCTCCTATAATTCACCCCTCCACTTT. Protein: CASSSVQTSSYNSPLHF.

Notes on this clone: One end of the junction does not line up with germline, which may come from a read error. This chain joins TRBV5-1 and TRBJ2-6; 9 bases line up with TRBD1. The CDR3 is made up of 18 amino acids. CDR1 SGHRS and CDR2 YFSETQ come from the germline V gene. The CDR3 bases are TGCGCCAGCAGGTTCGAGGGGACAGGGAGCTCTGGGGCCAACGGCCTGACTTTC. Translation gives CASRFEGTGSSGANGLTF.

The V call is TRBV7-8, the J call TRBJ2-7; D possibly corresponds to TRBD1 (5 bases). Between the trimmed V and J ends, which lost 1 base and 4 bases, there was a span of 11 bases. This CDR3 has 14 residues. Germline V gene sequence: CDR1 SGHVS, CDR2 FQNEAQ. Here the CDR3 reads CASSLGQGRYEQYF. CDR3 coding DNA: TGTGCCAGCAGCTTAGGGCAGGGAAGGTACGAGCAGTACTTC. The full variable domain, completed using reference TRBV7-8 and TRBJ2-7, is GAGVSQSPRYKVAKRGQDVALRCDPISGHVSLFWYQQALGQGPEFLTYFQNEAQLDKSGLPSDRFFAERPEGSVSTLKIQRTQQEDSAVYLCASSLGQGRYEQYFGPGTRLTVT.

This rearrangement joins TRBV28 to TRBJ1-2, with a weak D call TRBD1 (5 bases). Trimming left V 4 bases short and J 10 bases short, with 16 bases between. The germline V gene has CDR1 MDHEN and CDR2 SYDVKM. CDR3 length equals 13 residues. In DNA form, the CDR3 reads TGTGCCAGCAGTTCGGGCGCGGGACGGAACTACACCTTC. Protein sequence: CASSSGAGRNYTF.

The chain links TRBV7-2 to TRBJ2-3; 8 bases are a match to TRBD2. Germline assignment: CDR1 SGHTA and CDR2 FQGNSA. V dropped 0 bases and J dropped 4; count of bases not matched to a gene: 6. The CDR3 contains 16 residues. The CDR3 nucleotides are TGTGCCAGCAGCTTAGCGGGCGGGGGGCAAGCAGATACGCAGTATTTT. Encoded protein: CASSLAGGGQADTQYF. Combining the CDR3 with reference TRBV7-2 and TRBJ2-3 gives the whole variable domain GAGVSQSPSNKVTEKGKDVELRCDPISGHTALYWYRQSLGQGLEFLIYFQGNSAPDKSGLPSDRFSAERTGGSVSTLTIQRTQQEDSAVYLCASSLAGGGQADTQYFGPGTRLTVL.

This sequence joins TRBV18 and TRBJ1-2, with 7 bases identical to TRBD1. V gave up 1 base and J gave up 2 bases; unmatched junction bases: 16. Germline V lookup: CDR1 KGHSH, CDR2 LQKENI. This CDR3 has 19 amino acids. This chain's CDR3 is CASSPRDIAGQPNNYGYTF. The CDR3 coding sequence is TGTGCCAGCTCACCACGTGATATTGCGGGACAGCCAAACAACTATGGCTACACCTTC.

The chain has TRBV4-2 and TRBJ2-3; TRBD2 matches 8 bases. The CDR3 covers 17 residues. In germline, CDR1 is LGHNA, CDR2 YNFKEQ. J was trimmed by 2 bases and V by 1 base; bases with no gene match: 8. CDR3 in DNA: TGTGCCAGCAGCCAAGGCGAGCGGGGGCTAAACACAGATACGCAGTATTTT. Its protein is CASSQGERGLNTDTQYF.